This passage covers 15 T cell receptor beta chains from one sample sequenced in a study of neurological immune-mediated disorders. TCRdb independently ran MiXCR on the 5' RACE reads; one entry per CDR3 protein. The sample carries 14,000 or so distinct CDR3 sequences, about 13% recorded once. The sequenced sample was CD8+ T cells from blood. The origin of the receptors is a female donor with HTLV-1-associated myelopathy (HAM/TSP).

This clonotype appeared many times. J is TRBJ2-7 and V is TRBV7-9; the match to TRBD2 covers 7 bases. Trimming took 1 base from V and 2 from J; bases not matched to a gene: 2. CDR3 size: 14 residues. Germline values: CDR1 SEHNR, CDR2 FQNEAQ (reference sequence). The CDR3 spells CASSLVGGAYEQYF. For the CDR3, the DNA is TGTGCCAGCAGCTTAGTGGGGGGGGCCTACGAGCAGTACTTC.

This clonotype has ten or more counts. The CDR3 DNA follows: TGTGCCAGCAGCTTGGTAATGGATACGCAGTATTTT. Encoded protein: CASSLVMDTQYF. V gene TRBV5-6 combines with J gene TRBJ2-3; no firm D call. Germline CDR1 reads SGHDT; CDR2 reads YYEEEE. V was pared by 0 bases and J by 6 bases, with 5 bases between. The CDR3 spans 12 residues.

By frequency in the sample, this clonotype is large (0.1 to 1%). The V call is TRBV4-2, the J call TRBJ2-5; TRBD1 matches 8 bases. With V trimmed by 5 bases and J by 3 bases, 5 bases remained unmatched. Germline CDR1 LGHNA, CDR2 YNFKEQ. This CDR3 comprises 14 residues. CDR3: CASSKGGQEETQYF. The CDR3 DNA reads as TGTGCCAGCAGCAAAGGGGGACAGGAAGAGACCCAGTACTTC.

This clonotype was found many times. CDR3 loop: CSVCCNADTDTQYF. The CDR3 DNA reads as TGCAGCGTTTGTTGCAACGCCGACACAGATACGCAGTATTTT. The chain carries TRBV29-1 and TRBJ2-3; D remains ambiguous. CDR1 and CDR2 (germline): SQVTM, ANQGSEA. CDR3 length: 14 amino acids. Trimming cost V 5 bases and J 2 bases, with 14 bases left between them.

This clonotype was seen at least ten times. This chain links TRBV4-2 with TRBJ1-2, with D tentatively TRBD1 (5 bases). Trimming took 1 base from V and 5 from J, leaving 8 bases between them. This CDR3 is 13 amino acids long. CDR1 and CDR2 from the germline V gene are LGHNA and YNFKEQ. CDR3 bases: TGTGCCAGCAGCCAAGGAGGGGAGTATGGCTACACCTTC. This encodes CASSQGGEYGYTF.

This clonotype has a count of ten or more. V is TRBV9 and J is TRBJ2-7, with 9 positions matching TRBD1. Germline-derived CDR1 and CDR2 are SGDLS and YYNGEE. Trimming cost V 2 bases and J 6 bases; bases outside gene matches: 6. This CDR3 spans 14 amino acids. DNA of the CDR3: TGTGCCAGCAGCGTGGGACAGGGCGGCTCCGAGCAGTACTTC. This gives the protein CASSVGQGGSEQYF.

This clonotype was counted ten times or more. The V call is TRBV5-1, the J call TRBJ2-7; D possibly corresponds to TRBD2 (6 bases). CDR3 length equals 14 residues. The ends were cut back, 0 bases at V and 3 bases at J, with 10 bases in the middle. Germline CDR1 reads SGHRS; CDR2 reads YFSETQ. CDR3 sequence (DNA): TGCGCCAGCAGCTTGGTGGAGGGTATCTACGAGCAGTACTTC. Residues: CASSLVEGIYEQYF. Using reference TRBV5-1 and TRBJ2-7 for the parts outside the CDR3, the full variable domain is KAGVTQTPRYLIKTRGQQVTLSCSPISGHRSVSWYQQTPGQGLQFLFEYFSETQRNKGNFPGRFSGRQFSNSRSEMNVSTLELGDSALYLCASSLVEGIYEQYFGPGTRLTVT.

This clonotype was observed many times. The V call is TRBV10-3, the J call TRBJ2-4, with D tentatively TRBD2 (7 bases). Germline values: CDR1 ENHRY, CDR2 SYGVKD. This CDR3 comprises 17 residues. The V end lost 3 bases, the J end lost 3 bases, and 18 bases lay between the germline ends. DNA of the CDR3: TGTGCCATCAGTGAACAGGGCCCGGGAGGAGGCAAAAACATTCAGTACTTC. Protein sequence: CAISEQGPGGGKNIQYF.

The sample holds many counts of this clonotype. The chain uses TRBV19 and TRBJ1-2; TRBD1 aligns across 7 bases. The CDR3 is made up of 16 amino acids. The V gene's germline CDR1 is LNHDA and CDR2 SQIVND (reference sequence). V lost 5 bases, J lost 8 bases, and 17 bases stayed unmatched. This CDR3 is CASSPRTGVPLRGYTF. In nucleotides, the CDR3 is TGTGCCAGTAGTCCGCGGACAGGAGTTCCCCTTAGAGGCTACACCTTC.

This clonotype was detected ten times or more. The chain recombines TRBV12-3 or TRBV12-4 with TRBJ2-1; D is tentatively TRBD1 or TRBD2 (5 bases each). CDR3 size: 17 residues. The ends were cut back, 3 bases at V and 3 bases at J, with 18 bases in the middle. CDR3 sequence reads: CASSFPTQGPLYNEQFF. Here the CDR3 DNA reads TGTGCCAGCAGTTTTCCGACCCAGGGACCACTCTACAATGAGCAGTTCTTC.

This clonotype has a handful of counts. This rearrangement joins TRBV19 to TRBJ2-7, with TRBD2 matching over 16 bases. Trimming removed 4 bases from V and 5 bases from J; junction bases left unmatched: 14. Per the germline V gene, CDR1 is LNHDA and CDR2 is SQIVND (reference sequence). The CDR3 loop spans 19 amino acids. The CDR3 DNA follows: TGTGCCAGTAGTAAATCCGGGACTAGCGGGAGGGGCCGACAGGACGAGCAGTACTTC. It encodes CASSKSGTSGRGRQDEQYF. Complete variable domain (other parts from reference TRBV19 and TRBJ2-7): DGGITQSPKYLFRKEGQNVTLSCEQNLNHDAMYWYRQDPGQGLRLIYYSQIVNDFQKGDIAEGYSVSREKKESFPLTVTSAQKNPTAFYLCASSKSGTSGRGRQDEQYFGPGTRLTVT.

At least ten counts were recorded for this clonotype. The CDR3 here is CASSQDVIYEQYF. DNA of the CDR3: TGCGCCAGCAGCCAAGATGTCATCTACGAGCAGTACTTC. V gene TRBV4-1 combines with J gene TRBJ2-7; D gene uncertain. Germline values: CDR1 MGHRA, CDR2 YSYEKL. V lost 0 bases and J lost 3, with 6 bases in between. The CDR3 is 13 residues long.

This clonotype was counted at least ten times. The CDR3 coding sequence is TGTGCCAGCAGTTTAATAGCTGGCACAGATACGCAGTATTTT. Amino acid sequence: CASSLIAGTDTQYF. The genes are TRBV12-3 or TRBV12-4 and TRBJ2-3; D unresolved. The V end lost 2 bases, the J end lost 1 base, and 7 bases lay between the germline ends. The CDR3 spans 14 residues.

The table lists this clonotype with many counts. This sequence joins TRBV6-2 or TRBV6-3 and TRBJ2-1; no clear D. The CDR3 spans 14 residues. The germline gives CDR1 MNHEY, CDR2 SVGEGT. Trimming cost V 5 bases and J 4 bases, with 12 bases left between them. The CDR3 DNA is TGTGCCAGCAGTGACCGGGCGGATTACAATGAGCAGTTCTTC. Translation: CASSDRADYNEQFF.

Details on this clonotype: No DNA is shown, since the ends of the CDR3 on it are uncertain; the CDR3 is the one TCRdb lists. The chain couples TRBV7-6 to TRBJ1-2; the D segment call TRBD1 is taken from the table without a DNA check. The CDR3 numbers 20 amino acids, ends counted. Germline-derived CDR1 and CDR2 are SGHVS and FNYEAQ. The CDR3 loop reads CASSIYLCSVDPQGASGYTF.